This T cell receptor (beta chain) was captured by sequencing in a study of cytomegalovirus exposure and HLA in healthy donors. Overall study: Genotyping showed about 80% of roughly 390 donors falling in the Caucasian-associated ancestry cluster. Whole-study results and caveats: Trimming of TCR beta V- and J-genes showed a link, identified in a later analysis, to a missense DCLRE1C variant.

PCR amplification relied on 60 Vbeta primers (plus 13 Jbeta primers). The protocol was immunoSEQ multiplex PCR, while the TCRdb copy is restricted to in-frame clones and leaves out a portion. The profile shows approximately 120,000 clones, roughly 71% of them singletons. With respect to this clone: The antigen is undetermined.

Germline-derived CDR1 and CDR2 are LNHDA and SQIVND (reference sequence). This CDR3 has 15 residues. V was trimmed by 2 bases and J by 9 bases, leaving 19 bases between them. The source of this sequence is a woman aged 70-85 years in good health and CMV-seropositive. This rearrangement joins TRBV19 to TRBJ1-2; tentative D call: TRBD1 (6 bases). Sequenced material: PBMCs. CDR3 in DNA: TGTGCCAGTAGTATATTATACGACAGGTCCGGTAGCTACACCTTC. It is translated as CASSILYDRSGSYTF.